The present T cell receptor (beta chain) was sequenced within a study of cytomegalovirus exposure and HLA in healthy donors. Healthy bone marrow donors supplied every sample. Use of 60 Vbeta and 13 Jbeta primers characterized the PCR. Using immunoSEQ multiplex PCR, the repertoire was profiled, and TCRdb retains in-frame clones only, with some absent. The profile shows fewer than 55,000 clones, 55% to 75% of them singletons. The germline CDR1 and CDR2 sequences are DFQATT and SNEGSKA (reference sequence). Trimming pared 6 bases from V and 6 bases from J, leaving 11 bases between. The CDR3 is made up of 11 amino acids. Study results and caveats: On later analysis, the bulk of CMV-associated TCR beta chains appeared to be HLA-restricted.

This clone was counted once. Its target is unknown. V usage is TRBV20-1 and J usage is TRBJ1-2, with a weak D call TRBD1 (6 bases). Material: PBMCs. The receptor's source is a man in his fifties or sixties in good health and CMV-seropositive. The CDR3 sequence is CSATGTHGYTF. The CDR3 nucleotides read TGCAGTGCAACCGGGACACATGGCTACACCTTC.